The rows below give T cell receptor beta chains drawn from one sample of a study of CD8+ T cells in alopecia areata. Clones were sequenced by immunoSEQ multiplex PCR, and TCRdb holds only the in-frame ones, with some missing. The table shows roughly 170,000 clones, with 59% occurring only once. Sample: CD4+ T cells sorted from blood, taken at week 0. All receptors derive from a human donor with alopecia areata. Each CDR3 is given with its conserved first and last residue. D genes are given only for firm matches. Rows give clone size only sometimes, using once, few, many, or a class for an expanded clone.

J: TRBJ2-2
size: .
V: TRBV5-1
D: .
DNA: TGCGCCAGCAGCACGCGGGGTCACGGGGAGCTGTTTTTT
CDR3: CASSTRGHGELFF

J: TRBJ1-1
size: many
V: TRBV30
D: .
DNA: TGTGCCTGGAGCGCGGGGGACGTGAACACTGAAGCTTTCTTT
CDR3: CAWSAGDVNTEAFF

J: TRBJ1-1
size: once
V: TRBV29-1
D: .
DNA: TGCAGCGTTGACGGGGGAGTCACTGAAGCTTTCTTT
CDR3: CSVDGGVTEAFF

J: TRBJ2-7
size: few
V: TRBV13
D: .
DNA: TGTGCCAGCAGCCAAAGTAGGGGATACGAGCAGTACTTC
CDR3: CASSQSRGYEQYF

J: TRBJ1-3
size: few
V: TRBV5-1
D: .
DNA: TGCGCCAGCTCGGACAGCTACTCTGGAAACACCATATATTTT
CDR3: CASSDSYSGNTIYF

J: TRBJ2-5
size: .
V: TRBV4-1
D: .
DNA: TGCGCCAGCAGCCAAGCCCCTAGGGGGGGACAAGAGACCCAGTACTTC
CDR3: CASSQAPRGGQETQYF

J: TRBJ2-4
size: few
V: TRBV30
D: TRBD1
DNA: TGTGCCTGGAGTAGTGGACAGGGAAAAAACATTCAGTACTTC
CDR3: CAWSSGQGKNIQYF

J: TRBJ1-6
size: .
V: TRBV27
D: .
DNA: TGTGCCAGCAGTTTTGTGGGGGGGTACGGTAATTCACCCCTCCACTTT
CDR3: CASSFVGGYGNSPLHF

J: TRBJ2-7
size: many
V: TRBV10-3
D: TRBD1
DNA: TGTGCCATCACCCCCGACAGGGCCGACTCCTACGAGCAGTACTTC
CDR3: CAITPDRADSYEQYF

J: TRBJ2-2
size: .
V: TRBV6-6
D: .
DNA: TGTGCCAGCAGTATAAGTACCGGGGAGCTGTTTTTT
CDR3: CASSISTGELFF

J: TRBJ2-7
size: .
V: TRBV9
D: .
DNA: TGTGCCAGCAGCGTAGAGGGGATAAGCTCCTACGAGCAGTACTTC
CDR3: CASSVEGISSYEQYF

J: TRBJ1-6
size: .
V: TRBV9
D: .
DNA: TGTGCCAGCAGCGTCGGCGGGGGTGGATCACCCCTCCACTTT
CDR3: CASSVGGGGSPLHF

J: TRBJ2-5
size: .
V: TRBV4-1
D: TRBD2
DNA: TGCGCCAGCAGCCAAGATCGGGGGGTAAGGGAGACCCAGTACTTC
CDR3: CASSQDRGVRETQYF

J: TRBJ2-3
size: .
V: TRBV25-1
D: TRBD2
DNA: TGTGCCAGCAGTGAAGCGGGGGGGGACACAGATACGCAGTATTTT
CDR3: CASSEAGGDTDTQYF

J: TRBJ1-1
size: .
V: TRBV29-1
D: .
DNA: TGCAGCGTTGAAAGGAAAATGAACACTGAAGCTTTCTTT
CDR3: CSVERKMNTEAFF

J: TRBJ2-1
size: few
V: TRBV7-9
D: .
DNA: TGTGCCAGCAGCCCGGTCCAATCTCAATACAATGAGCAGTTCTTC
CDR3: CASSPVQSQYNEQFF

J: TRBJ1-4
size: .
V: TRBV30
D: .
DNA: TGTGCCTGGAACCGGGACACAACTAATGAAAAACTGTTTTTT
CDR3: CAWNRDTTNEKLFF

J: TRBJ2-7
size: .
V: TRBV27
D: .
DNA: TGTGCCAGCAGGGGGCCAGTCTCCTACGAGCAGTACTTC
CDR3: CASRGPVSYEQYF

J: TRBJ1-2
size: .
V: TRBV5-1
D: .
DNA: TGCGCCAGCAGCTTGGATCGAGGAAATGGCTACACCTTC
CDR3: CASSLDRGNGYTF

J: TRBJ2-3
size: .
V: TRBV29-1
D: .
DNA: TGCAGCGTTGAACAAGTCACAGATACGCAGTATTTT
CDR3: CSVEQVTDTQYF

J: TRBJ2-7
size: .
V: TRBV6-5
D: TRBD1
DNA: TGTGCCAGCAGTTCACGGGACAGGGGAGGTGAGCAGTACTTC
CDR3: CASSSRDRGGEQYF

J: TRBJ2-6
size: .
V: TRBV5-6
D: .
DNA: TGTGCCAGCAGCCGTGGGGGTCATGGGGCTGGGGCCAACGTCCTGACTTTC
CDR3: CASSRGGHGAGANVLTF

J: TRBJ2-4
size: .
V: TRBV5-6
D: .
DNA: TGTGCCAGCAAGGGCAGGTCAAACGCGAACATTCAGTACTTC
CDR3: CASKGRSNANIQYF